Reported below is one T cell receptor (beta chain). Its cognate antigen is unknown. These data come from a study of tumor-infiltrating lymphocytes in primary liver carcinoma. On the study more broadly: Patients were both men and women, whose ages ran from 30 to 69 years.

The CDR3 runs 15 residues. Unmatched junction bases numbered 9, after V lost 6 bases and J lost 4 bases. The germline V gene encodes CDR1 MNHEY and CDR2 SVGAGI. TCR beta cDNA came from about 0.45 ug total RNA, primed with a constant-region primer. Three nested multiplex PCR rounds, a slightly modified ARM-PCR method, built the TCR beta libraries. Running 10 cycles apiece, the first two PCR rounds relied on TRBV1-TRBV30 forward primers together with a C-beta reverse primer. TCRdb reprocessed the multiplex PCR reads via MiXCR and lists one record per CDR3 protein. The sample yields approximately 310,000 distinct CDR3 sequences, less than 75% seen once. Germline DNA was also extracted, with blood RNA taken from unsorted whole blood. Findings of the study overall: Tumors significantly exceeded blood in top-250-clone fraction (p = 0.039). Pairs comparing tumor with adjacent tissue or blood overlapped less than pairs drawn from tumor regions.

This chain connects TRBV6-5 to TRBJ2-7; 10 bases agree with TRBD1. The source is a man between 35 and 55 years old with primary liver carcinoma and hepatitis B virus infection. What was sequenced was peripheral blood. The CDR3 here is CASRTLGQGPYEQYF. The CDR3 DNA reads TGTGCCAGCAGAACGCTGGGACAGGGGCCATACGAGCAGTACTTC.